This T cell receptor (beta chain) is from a study of Ad26.COV2.S vaccination and SARS-CoV-2 variants. The overall study: Each vaccinee took Ad26.COV2.S intramuscularly, once or twice 56 days apart.

In germline, CDR1 is SGHNT, CDR2 YENEEA. V trimming: 4 bases; J trimming: 8 bases; junction bases outside the gene matches: 6. This CDR3 has 13 amino acids. Generated by immunoSEQ multiplex PCR, the TCRdb table keeps only in-frame clones and is missing some. The sample lists some 290,000 clones; just over 85% were seen once. Treatment defined: around 19 received Ad26.COV2.S at low or high dose, single or two shots; several received placebo; per-sample allocation not given. On day 63 after the first injection, vaccine and placebo recipients gave samples. This person who donated was an adult of 18-55 years in Boston.

The genes are TRBV11-3 and TRBJ1-1, with 8 positions matching TRBD1. Here the sequenced sample was peripheral blood, taken in a trial of Ad26.COV2.S vaccine versus placebo. The TCR originated in a person between 18 and 59 years old who received the Ad26.COV2.S COVID-19 vaccine or a placebo. The chain's CDR3 is CASSSPGQEEAFF. The CDR3 bases are TGTGCCAGCAGCTCCCCGGGACAGGAGGAAGCTTTCTTT.